This T cell receptor beta chain was sequenced for a study of regulatory T cells in long-lasting Graves disease. This clonotype was recorded many times. Germline V gene lookup returns CDR1 MNHEY and CDR2 SMNVEV (reference sequence). V was clipped by 5 bases and J by 2 bases, with 3 bases between them. This CDR3 comprises 12 residues. Assembly of TCR beta libraries relied on iRepertoire HTBI primers together with Arm-PCR of CDR3 regions. Via MiXCR, TCRdb re-called the multiplex PCR reads, giving one row per CDR3 protein. Among approximately 230,000 distinct CDR3 sequences listed, 18% were seen once. Indicated time point: newly diagnosed GD, antithyroid drugs for less than 3 months. The TCR library was prepared using RNA isolated from PBMCs.

Material: peripheral blood mononuclear cells (PBMCs), obtained at new diagnosis, from a patient treated with antithyroid drugs. The clonotype was recovered from a female donor with Graves disease. The chain recombines TRBV27 with TRBJ2-2, with D hard to call. For the CDR3, the DNA is TGTGCCAGCAGTATCAACACCGGGGAGCTGTTTTTT. Residues: CASSINTGELFF.